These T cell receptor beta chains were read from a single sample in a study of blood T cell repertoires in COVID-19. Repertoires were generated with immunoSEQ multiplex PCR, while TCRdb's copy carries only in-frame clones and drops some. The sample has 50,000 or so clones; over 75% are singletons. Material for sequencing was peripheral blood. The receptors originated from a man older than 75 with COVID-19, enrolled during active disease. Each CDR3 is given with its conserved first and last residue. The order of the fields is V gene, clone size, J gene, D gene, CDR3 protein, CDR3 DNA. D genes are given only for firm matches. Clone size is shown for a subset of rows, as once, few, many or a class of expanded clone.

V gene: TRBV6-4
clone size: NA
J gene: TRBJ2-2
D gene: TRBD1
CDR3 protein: CASSDRGHTGELFF
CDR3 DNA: TGTGCCAGCAGTGACAGGGGGCACACCGGGGAGCTGTTTTTT

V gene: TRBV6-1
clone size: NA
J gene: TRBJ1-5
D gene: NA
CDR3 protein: CASSEYSNSNQPQHF
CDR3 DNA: TGTGCCAGCAGTGAATACAGCAATAGCAATCAGCCCCAGCATTTT

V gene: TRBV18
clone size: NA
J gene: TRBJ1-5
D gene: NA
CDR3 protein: CASSPQSAGSNQPQHF
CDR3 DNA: TGTGCCAGCTCACCCCAGAGTGCCGGGAGCAATCAGCCCCAGCATTTT

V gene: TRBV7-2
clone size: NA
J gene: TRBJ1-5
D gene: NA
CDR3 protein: CASSLEARDNQPQHF
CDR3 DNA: TGTGCCAGCAGCTTAGAAGCCAGGGATAATCAGCCCCAGCATTTT

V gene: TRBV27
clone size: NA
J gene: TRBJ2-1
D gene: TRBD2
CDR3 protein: CAVKGASGDSYNEQFF
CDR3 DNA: TGTGCCGTAAAAGGGGCTAGCGGGGACTCCTACAATGAGCAGTTCTTC

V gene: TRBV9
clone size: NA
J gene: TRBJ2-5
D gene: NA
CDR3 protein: CASSVGGSQETQYF
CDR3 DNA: TGTGCCAGCAGCGTAGGCGGCAGCCAAGAGACCCAGTACTTC

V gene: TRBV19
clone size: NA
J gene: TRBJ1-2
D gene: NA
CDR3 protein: CASKGRGQTNYGYTF
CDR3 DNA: TGTGCCAGTAAGGGGCGAGGACAGACGAACTATGGCTACACCTTC

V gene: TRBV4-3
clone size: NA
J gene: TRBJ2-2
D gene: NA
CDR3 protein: CASSQELTAPLNTGELFF
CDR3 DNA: TGCGCCAGCAGCCAAGAGTTGACAGCCCCTTTGAACACCGGGGAGCTGTTTTTT

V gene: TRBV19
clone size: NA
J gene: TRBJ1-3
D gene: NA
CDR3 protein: CASSIGPPGNTIYF
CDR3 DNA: TGTGCCAGTAGTATAGGTCCTCCCGGAAACACCATATATTTT

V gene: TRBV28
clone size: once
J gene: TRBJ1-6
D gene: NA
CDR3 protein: CASRLGVWRSPLHF
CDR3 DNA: TGTGCCAGCCGCCTAGGGGTGTGGAGATCACCCCTCCACTTT

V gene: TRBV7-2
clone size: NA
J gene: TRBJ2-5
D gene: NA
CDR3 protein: CASSPPAGPQETQYF
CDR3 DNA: TGTGCCAGCAGCCCCCCTGCAGGGCCCCAAGAGACCCAGTACTTC